These 5 T cell receptor beta chains were sequenced from one sample in a study of CD8 T cells in Susac syndrome. RNA was extracted with the RNeasy kit, and a quantity of roughly 0.5 to 1 ug was reverse transcribed using random hexamers. Via MiXCR, TCRdb re-called the immunoSEQ multiplex PCR reads, giving one row per CDR3 protein. The data show about 110,000 distinct CDR3 sequences, roughly 94% seen once. Sequenced input: CD8+ T cells from PBMCs. The receptors derive from a human donor with Susac syndrome.

The chain combines TRBV6-1 with TRBJ1-2; D possibly corresponds to TRBD1 (5 bases). Germline V CDR1 and CDR2: MNHNS, SASEGT. The germline V and J ends were trimmed by 11 bases and 0 bases, with 22 bases remaining between them. This CDR3 contains 16 residues. CDR3 in DNA: TGTGCCTCGCGGGGCAGCACCCTAATTACTAACTATGGCTACACCTTC. Its translation is CASRGSTLITNYGYTF.

The chain recombines TRBV7-9 with TRBJ2-1; D may be TRBD2 (7 bases). Germline V gene lookup returns CDR1 SEHNR and CDR2 FQNEAQ (reference sequence). Trimming left V 7 bases short and J 2 bases short, with 21 bases between. The CDR3 loop spans 17 amino acids. The CDR3 DNA is TGTGCCAGCAAACTCGGGGGGCTAGCTCAGACCTACAATGAGCAGTTCTTC. Translated: CASKLGGLAQTYNEQFF.

The chain recombines TRBV15 with TRBJ2-3; D may be TRBD1 (5 bases). Germline-derived CDR1 and CDR2 are LNHNV and YYDKDF (reference sequence). Trimming left V 9 bases short and J 2 bases short, with 15 bases between. CDR3 length: 14 amino acids. The CDR3 nucleotides read TGTGCCACTTCTCAGGGCTCCTTCACAGATACGCAGTATTTT. Translated, it gives CATSQGSFTDTQYF.

The V call is TRBV12-3 or TRBV12-4, the J call TRBJ1-1; possibly TRBD1 for D (5 bases). Trimming took off 4 bases at V and 8 bases at J, with 11 bases between the two ends. The CDR3 length is 12 residues. CDR3 loop: CASSSWAGEAFF. CDR3 nucleotides: TGTGCCAGCAGTTCGTGGGCAGGGGAAGCTTTCTTT.

V usage is TRBV27 and J usage is TRBJ2-4; D possibly corresponds to TRBD2 (5 bases). The CDR3 consists of 14 residues. The germline gives CDR1 MNHEY, CDR2 SMNVEV (reference sequence). V was clipped by 5 bases and J by 1 base, with 9 bases between them. The DNA of the CDR3 is TGTGCCAGCAGTGCGGGCCTTGCCAAAAACATTCAGTACTTC. This encodes CASSAGLAKNIQYF.